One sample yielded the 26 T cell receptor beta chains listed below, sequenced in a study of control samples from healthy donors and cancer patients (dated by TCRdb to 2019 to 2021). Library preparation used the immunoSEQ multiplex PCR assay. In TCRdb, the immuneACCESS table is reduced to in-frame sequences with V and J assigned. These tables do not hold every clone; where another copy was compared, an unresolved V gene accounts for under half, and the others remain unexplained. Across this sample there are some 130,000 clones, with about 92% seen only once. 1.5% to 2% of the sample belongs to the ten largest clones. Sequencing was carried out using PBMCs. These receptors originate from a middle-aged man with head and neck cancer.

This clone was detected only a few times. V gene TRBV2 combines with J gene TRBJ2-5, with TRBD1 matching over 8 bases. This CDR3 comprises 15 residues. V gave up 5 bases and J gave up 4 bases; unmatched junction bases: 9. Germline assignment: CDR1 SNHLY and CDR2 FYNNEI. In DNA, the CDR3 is TGTGCCAGCAGTTCCTTCAGGGGGCTAGGAGAGACCCAGTACTTC. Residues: CASSSFRGLGETQYF.

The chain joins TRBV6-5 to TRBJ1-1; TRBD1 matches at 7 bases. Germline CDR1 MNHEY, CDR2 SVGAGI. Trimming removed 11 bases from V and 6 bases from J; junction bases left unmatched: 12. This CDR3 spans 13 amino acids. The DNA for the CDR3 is TGTGCCGTAATGGTGAACAGGGGAGCTGAAGCTTTCTTT. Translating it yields CAVMVNRGAEAFF.

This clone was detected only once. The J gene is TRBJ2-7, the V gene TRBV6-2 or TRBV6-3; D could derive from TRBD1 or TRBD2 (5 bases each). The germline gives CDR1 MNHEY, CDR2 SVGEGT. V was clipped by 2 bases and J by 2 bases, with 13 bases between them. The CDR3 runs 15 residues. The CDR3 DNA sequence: TGTGCCAGCAGTTACCCGGGACGGACACCCTACGAGCAGTACTTC. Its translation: CASSYPGRTPYEQYF.

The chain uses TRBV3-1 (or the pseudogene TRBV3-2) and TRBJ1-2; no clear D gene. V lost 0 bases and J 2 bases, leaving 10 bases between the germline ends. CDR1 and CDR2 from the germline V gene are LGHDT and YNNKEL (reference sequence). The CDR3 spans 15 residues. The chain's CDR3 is CASSQDPETNYGYTF. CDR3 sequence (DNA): TGTGCCAGCAGCCAAGATCCGGAGACAAACTATGGCTACACCTTC.

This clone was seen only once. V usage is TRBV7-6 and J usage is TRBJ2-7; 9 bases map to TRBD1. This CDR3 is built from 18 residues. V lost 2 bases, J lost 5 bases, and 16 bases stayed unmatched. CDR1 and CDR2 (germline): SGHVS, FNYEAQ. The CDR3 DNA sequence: TGTGCCAGCAGCTTATCTTTGAGGATCCGGGACAGGGCACACGAGCAGTACTTC. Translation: CASSLSLRIRDRAHEQYF.

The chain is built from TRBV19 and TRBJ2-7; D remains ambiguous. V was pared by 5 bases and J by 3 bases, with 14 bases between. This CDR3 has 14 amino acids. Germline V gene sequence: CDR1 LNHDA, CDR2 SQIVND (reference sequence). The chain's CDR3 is CASSFRSDNYEQYF. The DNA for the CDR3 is TGTGCCAGTAGTTTCCGGTCAGATAACTACGAGCAGTACTTC. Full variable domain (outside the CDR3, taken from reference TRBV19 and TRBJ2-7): DGGITQSPKYLFRKEGQNVTLSCEQNLNHDAMYWYRQDPGQGLRLIYYSQIVNDFQKGDIAEGYSVSREKKESFPLTVTSAQKNPTAFYLCASSFRSDNYEQYFGPGTRLTVT.

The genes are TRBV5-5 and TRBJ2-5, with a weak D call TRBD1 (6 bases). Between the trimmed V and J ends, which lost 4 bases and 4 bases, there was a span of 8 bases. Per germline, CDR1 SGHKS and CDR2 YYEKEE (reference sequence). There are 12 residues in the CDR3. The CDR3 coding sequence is TGTGCCAGCAGCGTGGGGGCAGAGACCCAGTACTTC. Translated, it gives CASSVGAETQYF.

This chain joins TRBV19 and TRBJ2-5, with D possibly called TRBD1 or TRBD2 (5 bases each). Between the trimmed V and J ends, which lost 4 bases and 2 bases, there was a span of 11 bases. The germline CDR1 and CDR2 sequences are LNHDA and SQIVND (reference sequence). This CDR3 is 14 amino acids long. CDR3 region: CASSNTGGQETQYF. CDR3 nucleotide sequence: TGTGCCAGTAGTAATACAGGAGGACAAGAGACCCAGTACTTC.

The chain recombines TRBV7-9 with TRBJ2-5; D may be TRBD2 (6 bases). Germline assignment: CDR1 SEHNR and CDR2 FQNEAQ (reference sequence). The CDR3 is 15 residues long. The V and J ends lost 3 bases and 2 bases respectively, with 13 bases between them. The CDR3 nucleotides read TGTGCCAGCAGCTTCGACGGGACTCGGCAAGAGACCCAGTACTTC. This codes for CASSFDGTRQETQYF.

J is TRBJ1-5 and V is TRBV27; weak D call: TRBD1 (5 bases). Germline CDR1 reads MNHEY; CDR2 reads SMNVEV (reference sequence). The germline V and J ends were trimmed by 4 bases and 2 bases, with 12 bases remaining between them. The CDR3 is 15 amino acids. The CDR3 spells CASSWGQGGNQPQHF. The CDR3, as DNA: TGTGCCAGCAGTTGGGGCCAGGGTGGCAATCAGCCCCAGCATTTT.

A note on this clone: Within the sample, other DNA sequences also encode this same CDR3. The CDR3: CASSLQGNTEAFF. Written as DNA, the CDR3 is TGTGCCAGCAGCTTACAGGGGAACACTGAAGCTTTCTTT. The chain couples TRBV7-9 to TRBJ1-1; D may be TRBD1 (5 bases). Looked up from germline, CDR1 is SEHNR and CDR2 is FQNEAQ (reference sequence). V lost 2 bases and J lost 1, with 5 bases in between. This CDR3 contains 13 residues.

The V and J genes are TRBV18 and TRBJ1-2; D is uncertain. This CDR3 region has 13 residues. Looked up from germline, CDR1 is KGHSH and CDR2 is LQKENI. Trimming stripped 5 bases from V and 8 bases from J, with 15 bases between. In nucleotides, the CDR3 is TGTGCCAGCTCAGACACGGAGACCTGGGGCTACACCTTC. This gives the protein CASSDTETWGYTF.

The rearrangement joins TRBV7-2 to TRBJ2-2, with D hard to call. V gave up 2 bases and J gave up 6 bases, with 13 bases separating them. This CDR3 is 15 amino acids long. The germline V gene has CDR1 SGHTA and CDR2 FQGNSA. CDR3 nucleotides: TGTGCCAGCAGCTTATTCGAGGCGTGGGCCGGGGAGCTGTTTTTT. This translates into CASSLFEAWAGELFF. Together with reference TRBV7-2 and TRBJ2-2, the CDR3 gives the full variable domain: GAGVSQSPSNKVTEKGKDVELRCDPISGHTALYWYRQSLGQGLEFLIYFQGNSAPDKSGLPSDRFSAERTGGSVSTLTIQRTQQEDSAVYLCASSLFEAWAGELFFGEGSRLTVL.

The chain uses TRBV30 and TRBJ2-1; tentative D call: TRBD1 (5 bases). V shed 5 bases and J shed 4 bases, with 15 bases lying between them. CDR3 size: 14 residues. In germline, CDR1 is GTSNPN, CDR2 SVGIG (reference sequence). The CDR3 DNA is TGTGCCTGGCTGACAGAGTCTTCTTACAATGAGCAGTTCTTC. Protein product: CAWLTESSYNEQFF.

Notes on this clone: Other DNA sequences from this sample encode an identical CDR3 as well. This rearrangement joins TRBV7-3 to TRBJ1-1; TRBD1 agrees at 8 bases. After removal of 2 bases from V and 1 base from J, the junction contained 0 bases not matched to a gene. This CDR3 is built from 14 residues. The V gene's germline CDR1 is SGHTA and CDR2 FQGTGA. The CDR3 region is CASSLGQGNTEAFF. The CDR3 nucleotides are TGTGCCAGCAGCTTAGGACAGGGGAACACTGAAGCTTTCTTT.

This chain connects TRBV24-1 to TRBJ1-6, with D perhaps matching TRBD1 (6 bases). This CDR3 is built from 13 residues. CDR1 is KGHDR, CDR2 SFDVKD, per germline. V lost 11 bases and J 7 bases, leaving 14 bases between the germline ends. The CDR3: CAIPTGQNSPLHF. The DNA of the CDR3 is TGTGCCATCCCGACAGGCCAAAATTCACCCCTCCACTTT.

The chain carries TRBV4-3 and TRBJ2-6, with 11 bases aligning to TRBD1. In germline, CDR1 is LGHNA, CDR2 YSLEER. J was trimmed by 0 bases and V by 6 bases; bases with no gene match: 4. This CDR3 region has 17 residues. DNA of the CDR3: TGCGCCAGCAGTCCGGGACAGGGGGTCTCTGGGGCCAACGTCCTGACTTTC. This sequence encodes CASSPGQGVSGANVLTF.

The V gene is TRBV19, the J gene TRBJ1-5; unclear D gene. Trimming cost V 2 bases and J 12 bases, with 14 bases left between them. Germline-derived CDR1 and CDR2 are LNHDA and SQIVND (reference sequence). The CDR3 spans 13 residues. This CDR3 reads CASSISRSRLQHF. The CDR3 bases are TGTGCCAGTAGTATATCGAGATCCCGCCTCCAGCATTTT.

CDR3 sequence (DNA): TGTGCCAGCAGTTCCACCTGGGGCAGGGGGTTGTACACTGAAGCTTTCTTT. This encodes CASSSTWGRGLYTEAFF. This chain links TRBV28 with TRBJ1-1, with 7 bases identical to TRBD1. The CDR3 is 17 amino acids. V lost 4 bases and J lost 3; bases outside the gene matches: 14. CDR1 and CDR2 (germline): MDHEN, SYDVKM.

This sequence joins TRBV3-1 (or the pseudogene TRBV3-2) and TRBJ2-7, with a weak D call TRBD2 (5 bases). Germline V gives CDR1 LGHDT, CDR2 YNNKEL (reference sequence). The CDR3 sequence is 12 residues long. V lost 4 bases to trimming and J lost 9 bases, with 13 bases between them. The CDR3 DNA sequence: TGTGCCAGCAGCCCGGTGCCCGGGGTGCAGTACTTC. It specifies CASSPVPGVQYF.

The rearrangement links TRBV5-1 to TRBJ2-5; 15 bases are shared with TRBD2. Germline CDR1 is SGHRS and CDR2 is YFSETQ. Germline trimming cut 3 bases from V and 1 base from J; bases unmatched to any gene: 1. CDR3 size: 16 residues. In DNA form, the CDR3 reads TGCGCCAGCAGCTGGACTAGCGGGGGGGCCCAAGAGACCCAGTACTTC. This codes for CASSWTSGGAQETQYF. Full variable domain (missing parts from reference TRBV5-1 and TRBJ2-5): KAGVTQTPRYLIKTRGQQVTLSCSPISGHRSVSWYQQTPGQGLQFLFEYFSETQRNKGNFPGRFSGRQFSNSRSEMNVSTLELGDSALYLCASSWTSGGAQETQYFGPGTRLLVL.

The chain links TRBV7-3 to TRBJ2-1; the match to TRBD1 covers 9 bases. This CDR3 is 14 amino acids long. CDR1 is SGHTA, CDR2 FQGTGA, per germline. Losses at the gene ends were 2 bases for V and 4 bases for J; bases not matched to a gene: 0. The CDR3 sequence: CASSLGQGYNEQFF. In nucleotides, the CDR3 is TGTGCCAGCAGCTTAGGACAGGGGTACAATGAGCAGTTCTTC.

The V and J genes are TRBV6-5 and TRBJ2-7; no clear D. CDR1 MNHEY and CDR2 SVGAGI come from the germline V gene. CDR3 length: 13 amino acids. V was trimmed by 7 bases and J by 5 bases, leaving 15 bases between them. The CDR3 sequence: CASTGREAHEQYF. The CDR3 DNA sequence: TGTGCCAGCACGGGTCGCGAAGCCCACGAGCAGTACTTC.

CDR3 loop: CASSLRTAKETQYF. CDR3 DNA sequence: TGTGCCAGCAGTTTAAGGACAGCTAAAGAGACCCAGTACTTC. The rearrangement uses TRBV28 and TRBJ2-5; maybe TRBD1 (6 bases). The CDR3 spans 14 residues. CDR1 is MDHEN, CDR2 SYDVKM, per germline. V was trimmed by 2 bases and J by 3 bases, leaving 10 bases between them.

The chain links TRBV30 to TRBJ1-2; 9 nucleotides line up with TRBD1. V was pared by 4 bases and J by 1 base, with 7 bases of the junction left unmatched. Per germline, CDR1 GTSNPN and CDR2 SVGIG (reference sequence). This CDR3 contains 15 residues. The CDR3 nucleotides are TGTGCCTGGACGGGACAGGGAACCCTTAACTATGGCTACACCTTC. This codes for CAWTGQGTLNYGYTF.

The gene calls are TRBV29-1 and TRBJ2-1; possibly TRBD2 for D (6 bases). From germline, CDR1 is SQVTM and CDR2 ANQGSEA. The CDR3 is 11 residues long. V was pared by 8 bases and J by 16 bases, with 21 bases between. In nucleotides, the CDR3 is TGCAGCTTCCAGTGGGGGGACCAGCGATTCTTC. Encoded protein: CSFQWGDQRFF.